A single sample is the source of the 12 T cell receptor beta chains below, sequenced in a study of cytomegalovirus exposure and HLA in healthy donors. PCR used 60 Vbeta primers and 13 Jbeta primers. Sequencing used immunoSEQ multiplex PCR; TCRdb keeps in-frame clones, though not all of them. The sample carries about 210,000 clones, approximately 78% recorded once. Sequences were obtained from PBMCs. All receptors come from a boy between 10 and 17 years old in good health and CMV-seronegative.

V is TRBV7-6 and J is TRBJ2-1, with 7 bases that match TRBD2. Germline V gene sequence: CDR1 SGHVS, CDR2 FNYEAQ. V shed 5 bases, J shed 3 bases, and the junction held 10 bases outside the gene matches. This CDR3 region has 16 residues. CDR3 DNA sequence: TGTGCCAGCAGCGCCATATTCGGGACTAACTACAATGAGCAGTTCTTC. Amino acids: CASSAIFGTNYNEQFF.

The chain carries TRBV29-1 and TRBJ1-1, with 7 bases lining up with TRBD1. The CDR3 is made up of 13 amino acids. Trimming took 7 bases from V and 4 from J; bases not matched to a gene: 9. CDR1 is SQVTM and CDR2 is ANQGSEA in the germline V gene. CDR3 region: CSASTGSSTEAFF. DNA of the CDR3: TGCAGCGCGTCGACAGGGAGTTCCACTGAAGCTTTCTTT.

This chain joins TRBV7-6 and TRBJ1-2; D is perhaps TRBD1 (5 bases). V was clipped by 4 bases and J by 4 bases, with 13 bases between them. The CDR3 loop spans 14 amino acids. Germline values: CDR1 SGHVS, CDR2 FNYEAQ. The CDR3 protein is CASSSSRRGYGYTF. In DNA, the CDR3 is TGTGCCAGCAGCTCGAGTCGAAGGGGCTATGGCTACACCTTC.

J is TRBJ1-3 and V is TRBV2; D is unresolved. The germline V gene encodes CDR1 SNHLY and CDR2 FYNNEI. The ends were cut back, 7 bases at V and 1 base at J, with 8 bases in the middle. CDR3 length equals 13 residues. Here the CDR3 reads CASNLRSGNTIYF. CDR3 nucleotides: TGTGCCAGCAACCTTCGGTCTGGAAACACCATATATTTT.

CDR3 region: CASSVTGGNSYEQYF. The CDR3 bases are TGTGCCAGCAGCGTAACAGGGGGGAACTCCTACGAGCAGTACTTC. The chain links TRBV9 to TRBJ2-7; 8 bases are shared with TRBD1. Germline loops: CDR1 SGDLS, CDR2 YYNGEE. The CDR3 totals 15 residues. After removal of 1 base from V and 0 bases from J, the junction contained 3 bases not matched to a gene.

V and J are TRBV19 and TRBJ2-3; TRBD2 matches 7 bases. Losses at the gene ends were 3 bases for V and 0 bases for J; bases not matched to a gene: 3. The CDR3 extends over 15 amino acids. Germline V gene sequence: CDR1 LNHDA, CDR2 SQIVND (reference sequence). The CDR3 DNA follows: TGTGCCAGTAGTATCGCGGGAGCTAGCACAGATACGCAGTATTTT. Amino acid sequence: CASSIAGASTDTQYF.

The chain combines TRBV10-1 with TRBJ1-1, with 8 bases fitting TRBD1. The CDR3 contains 14 residues. Germline trimming cut 5 bases from V and 0 bases from J; bases unmatched to any gene: 2. Per germline, CDR1 WNHNN and CDR2 SYGVQD (reference sequence). As DNA, the CDR3 is TGCGCCAGCAGTTTGGGACAGGTGAACACTGAAGCTTTCTTT. Its protein product is CASSLGQVNTEAFF.

The rearrangement uses TRBV10-2 and TRBJ2-7; TRBD1 might be the D (5 bases). The CDR3 covers 12 residues. Between the trimmed V and J ends, which lost 6 bases and 3 bases, there was a span of 9 bases. CDR1 and CDR2 from the germline V gene are WSHSY and SAAADI. The CDR3 DNA is TGCGCCAGCAGACGTGACAGCTACGAGCAGTACTTC. Encoded protein: CASRRDSYEQYF.

CDR3 protein: CASSFSSSGEKLFF. The DNA of the CDR3 is TGCGCCAGCAGCTTTTCCAGTTCTGGCGAAAAACTGTTTTTT. The chain uses TRBV5-1 and TRBJ1-4; D not certain. This CDR3 region has 14 residues. V was shortened by 2 bases and J by 8 bases, with 13 bases between the two germline ends. Germline V gene data show CDR1 as SGHRS and CDR2 as YFSETQ. Complete variable domain (other parts from reference TRBV5-1 and TRBJ1-4): KAGVTQTPRYLIKTRGQQVTLSCSPISGHRSVSWYQQTPGQGLQFLFEYFSETQRNKGNFPGRFSGRQFSNSRSEMNVSTLELGDSALYLCASSFSSSGEKLFFGSGTQLSVL.

The rearrangement links TRBV5-1 to TRBJ2-5; 9 nucleotides line up with TRBD2. The J call could be wrong; TRBJ2-7 is a better fit for the DNA end. The CDR3 is 14 amino acids. The germline V gene has CDR1 SGHRS and CDR2 YFSETQ. Written as DNA, the CDR3 is TGCGCCAGCAGCTCCCAGACTAGCGGCGACGAGCAGTACTTC. It codes for CASSSQTSGDEQYF.

V is TRBV7-9 and J is TRBJ1-1; D call uncertain. CDR1 is SEHNR, CDR2 FQNEAQ, per germline (reference sequence). Trimming stripped 1 base from V and 4 bases from J, with 10 bases between. CDR3 size: 14 residues. CDR3 region: CASSLVSSGTEAFF. For the CDR3, the DNA is TGTGCCAGCAGCTTAGTGTCCAGTGGCACTGAAGCTTTCTTT.

CDR3 nucleotide sequence: TGTGCCAGCAGTTTCGGGGCAGGGGGTGCTAACTATGGCTACACCTTC. This gives the protein CASSFGAGGANYGYTF. The chain couples TRBV27 to TRBJ1-2, with TRBD1 matching over 7 bases. V lost 3 bases to trimming and J lost 0 bases; unmatched junction nucleotides: 7. CDR3 size: 16 residues. Germline assignment: CDR1 MNHEY and CDR2 SMNVEV (reference sequence).